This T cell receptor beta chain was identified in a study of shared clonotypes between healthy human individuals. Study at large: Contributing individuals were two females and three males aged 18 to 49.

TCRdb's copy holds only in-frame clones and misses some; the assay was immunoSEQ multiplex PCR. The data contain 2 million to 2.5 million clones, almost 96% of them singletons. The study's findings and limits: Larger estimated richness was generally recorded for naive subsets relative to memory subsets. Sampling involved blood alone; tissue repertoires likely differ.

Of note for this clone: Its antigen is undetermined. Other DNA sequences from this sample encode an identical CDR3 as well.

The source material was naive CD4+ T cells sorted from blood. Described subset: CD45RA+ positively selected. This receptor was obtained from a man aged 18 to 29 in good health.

The CDR3 reads CASSLGRTNEKLFF. Written as DNA, the CDR3 is TGCGCCAGCAGCTTGGGTAGGACTAATGAAAAACTGTTTTTT. The chain carries TRBV5-1 and TRBJ1-4; no reliable D call. CDR1 and CDR2 (germline): SGHRS, YFSETQ. The CDR3 is 14 amino acids. V shed 0 bases and J shed 2 bases, with 5 bases lying between them.